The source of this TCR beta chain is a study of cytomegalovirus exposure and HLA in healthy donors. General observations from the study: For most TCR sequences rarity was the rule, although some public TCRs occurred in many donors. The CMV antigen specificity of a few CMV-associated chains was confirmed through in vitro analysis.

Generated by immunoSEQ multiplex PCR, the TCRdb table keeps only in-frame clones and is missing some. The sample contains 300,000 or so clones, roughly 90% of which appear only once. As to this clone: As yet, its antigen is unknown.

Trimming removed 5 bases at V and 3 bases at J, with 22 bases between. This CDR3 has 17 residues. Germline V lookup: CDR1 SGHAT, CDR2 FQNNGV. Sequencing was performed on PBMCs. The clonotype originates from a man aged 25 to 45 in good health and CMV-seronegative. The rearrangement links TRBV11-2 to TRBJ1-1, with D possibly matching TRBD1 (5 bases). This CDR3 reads CASSHPKGRGVYTEAFF. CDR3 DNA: TGTGCCAGCAGCCACCCTAAGGGCCGGGGGGTTTACACTGAAGCTTTCTTT.